One T cell receptor (beta chain) is described in this entry. Its specificity is unknown. This CDR3 comprises 15 residues. V dropped 4 bases and J dropped 2 bases, with 14 bases sitting between them. From germline, CDR1 is KGHSH and CDR2 LQKENI. These data are taken from a study of T cell responses to AZD1222 COVID-19 vaccine. Study background: Pooling covered second doses at about 4 or about 12 weeks. Findings and caveats of the study: Most donors were white British and more were female, and clonal diversity was possibly underestimated. Among vaccine-associated CD4 TCRs, coverage spanned spike, with dominance at 160-218 and 743-854. Repertoire sampling occurred only after the peak T cell response.

The method was immunoSEQ multiplex PCR; TCRdb's version includes in-frame clones alone and lacks a portion of them. There are under 150,000 clones in the sample; 80% to 95% occur only once, and over 0.95% lies in the top ten. The chain recombines TRBV18 with TRBJ2-5, with a tentative D call TRBD1 (5 bases). This sequence originates from an adult in good health. Source: peripheral blood, taken on day 0 of AZD1222 vaccination. The chain's CDR3 is CASSRQGVKQETQYF. In nucleotides, the CDR3 is TGTGCCAGCTCACGTCAAGGGGTGAAACAAGAGACCCAGTACTTC. Together with reference TRBV18 and TRBJ2-5, the CDR3 gives the full variable domain: NAGVMQNPRHLVRRRGQEARLRCSPMKGHSHVYWYRQLPEEGLKFMVYLQKENIIDESGMPKERFSAEFPKEGPSILRIQQVVRGDSAAYFCASSRQGVKQETQYFGPGTRLLVL.